The 17 T cell receptor beta chains in this list originate from one sample, sequenced in a study of T cell changes during pregnancy in multiple sclerosis. Here immunoSEQ multiplex PCR was the method, and the copy in TCRdb shows in-frame clones only, minus some. The sample has fewer than 60,000 clones; 95% are singletons. The sample consisted of CD8+ T cells from peripheral blood mononuclear cells, taken in the first trimester of pregnancy. The source of these receptors is a female donor with multiple sclerosis, enrolled in a pregnancy study.

This sequence joins TRBV9 and TRBJ2-7; tentatively, D is TRBD1 (5 bases). Germline V gives CDR1 SGDLS, CDR2 YYNGEE. The CDR3 is 15 amino acids. V gave up 2 bases and J gave up 0 bases, with 12 bases separating them. The CDR3 region has the DNA TGTGCCAGCAGCGTGGGGCTGGGCAGCTCCTACGAGCAGTACTTC. Protein sequence: CASSVGLGSSYEQYF.

The genes are TRBV28 and TRBJ2-7; TRBD1 is a possible D gene (5 bases). V lost 3 bases and J lost 2, with 8 bases in between. CDR1 is MDHEN, CDR2 SYDVKM, per germline. The CDR3 runs to 13 residues. CDR3 DNA sequence: TGTGCCAGCAGTTTGGCCAGGGCCTACGAGCAGTACTTC. Translated: CASSLARAYEQYF. The full variable domain, in which reference TRBV28 and TRBJ2-7 provide the parts outside the CDR3, is DVKVTQSSRYLVKRTGEKVFLECVQDMDHENMFWYRQDPGLGLRLIYFSYDVKMKEKGDIPEGYSVSREKKERFSLILESASTNQTSMYLCASSLARAYEQYFGPGTRLTVT.

The rearrangement joins TRBV5-6 to TRBJ2-1, with D tentatively TRBD2 (6 bases). This CDR3 has 17 residues. Germline CDR1 reads SGHDT; CDR2 reads YYEEEE. The V end lost 0 bases, the J end lost 3 bases, and 16 bases lay between the germline ends. The CDR3 bases are TGTGCCAGCAGCTTGGAGAGGGAGGTAATTTACTACAATGAGCAGTTCTTC. This codes for CASSLEREVIYYNEQFF. Full variable domain (rest looked up from reference TRBV5-6 and TRBJ2-1): DAGVTQSPTHLIKTRGQQVTLRCSPKSGHDTVSWYQQALGQGPQFIFQYYEEEERQRGNFPDRFSGHQFPNYSSELNVNALLLGDSALYLCASSLEREVIYYNEQFFGPGTRLTVL.

The CDR3 spells CASSYPTRGDYGYTF. For the CDR3, the DNA is TGTGCCAGCAGTTACCCAACCAGGGGGGACTATGGCTACACCTTC. The rearrangement joins TRBV6-6 to TRBJ1-2; 7 nucleotides align to TRBD1. V dropped 2 bases and J dropped 3; count of bases not matched to a gene: 6. Germline values: CDR1 MNHNY, CDR2 SVGAGI (reference sequence). The CDR3 loop spans 15 amino acids.

V usage is TRBV5-1 and J usage is TRBJ2-5; D may be TRBD1 (5 bases). The CDR3 extends over 15 amino acids. The ends were cut back, 0 bases at V and 1 base at J, with 10 bases in the middle. Germline loops: CDR1 SGHRS, CDR2 YFSETQ. The CDR3, as DNA: TGCGCCAGCAGCTTGGAAGGGGCCGCCCAAGAGACCCAGTACTTC. It specifies CASSLEGAAQETQYF.

V is TRBV29-1 and J is TRBJ1-4; no firm D call. The CDR3 totals 12 residues. Germline-derived CDR1 and CDR2 are SQVTM and ANQGSEA. Trimming pared 4 bases from V and 3 bases from J, leaving 6 bases between. The CDR3 DNA reads TGCAGCGTTGGGGAGGCTAATGAAAAACTGTTTTTT. It codes for CSVGEANEKLFF.

The V call is TRBV11-2, the J call TRBJ1-2; D is possibly TRBD1 (5 bases). Trimming left V 1 base short and J 2 bases short, with 11 bases between. The germline CDR1 and CDR2 sequences are SGHAT and FQNNGV. CDR3 length: 15 amino acids. CDR3 bases: TGTGCCAGCAGCTTAGTTAGGGGCAAGAACTATGGCTACACCTTC. Residues: CASSLVRGKNYGYTF.

The chain is built from TRBV19 and TRBJ1-1; D gene ambiguous. Trimming took 3 bases from V and 0 from J, leaving 8 bases between them. This CDR3 comprises 14 residues. The V gene's germline CDR1 is LNHDA and CDR2 SQIVND (reference sequence). The CDR3 loop reads CASSIEGVNTEAFF. CDR3 nucleotide sequence: TGTGCCAGTAGTATCGAGGGTGTGAACACTGAAGCTTTCTTT.

The V call is TRBV19, the J call TRBJ2-1, with D perhaps matching TRBD2 (5 bases). Germline V gene lookup returns CDR1 LNHDA and CDR2 SQIVND (reference sequence). The CDR3 spans 14 residues. V was shortened by 3 bases and J by 4 bases, with 10 bases between the two germline ends. Here the CDR3 reads CASSIPTGYNEQFF. The CDR3 DNA reads as TGTGCCAGTAGTATTCCCACGGGGTACAATGAGCAGTTCTTC.

The chain couples TRBV27 to TRBJ2-7, with 7 bases aligning to TRBD1. V lost 5 bases and J lost 3; bases outside the gene matches: 10. CDR3 length: 15 amino acids. Germline V gene sequence: CDR1 MNHEY, CDR2 SMNVEV (reference sequence). CDR3 sequence (DNA): TGTGCCAGCAGTCTTGACATAGGGGGCAGCTACGAGCAGTACTTC. Translation: CASSLDIGGSYEQYF.

The CDR3 spells CASSQDTGGISEAFF. CDR3 nucleotide sequence: TGCGCCAGCAGCCAAGACACAGGGGGGATTAGTGAAGCTTTCTTT. The chain employs TRBV4-1 and TRBJ1-1; 8 positions match TRBD1. Trimming at V came to 0 bases and at J to 7 bases, leaving 7 bases not matched to a gene. This CDR3 contains 15 residues. Germline V gene sequence: CDR1 MGHRA, CDR2 YSYEKL.

The chain carries TRBV14 and TRBJ1-1; 10 bases fit TRBD1. Trimming cost V 6 bases and J 0 bases; bases outside gene matches: 10. This CDR3 is built from 17 residues. Germline CDR1 and CDR2: SGHDN and FVKESK. The CDR3 DNA reads as TGTGCCAGCAGTCGCCGGGACAGGGGTTTTATGAACACTGAAGCTTTCTTT. This codes for CASSRRDRGFMNTEAFF. Full variable domain (missing parts from reference TRBV14 and TRBJ1-1): EAGVTQFPSHSVIEKGQTVTLRCDPISGHDNLYWYRRVMGKEIKFLLHFVKESKQDESGMPNNRFLAERTGGTYSTLKVQPAELEDSGVYFCASSRRDRGFMNTEAFFGQGTRLTVV.

The chain is built from TRBV7-2 and TRBJ2-7; 7 bases are shared with TRBD1. CDR1 is SGHTA and CDR2 is FQGNSA in the germline V gene. V dropped 3 bases and J dropped 3; count of bases not matched to a gene: 11. The CDR3 spans 16 residues. The CDR3 nucleotides are TGTGCCAGCAGCTTCTACGGACAGGTTGGTGGCTACGAGCAGTACTTC. Translated, it gives CASSFYGQVGGYEQYF.

The chain couples TRBV6-6 to TRBJ1-3; D is undetermined. This CDR3 has 14 residues. The ends were cut back, 2 bases at V and 0 bases at J, with 5 bases in the middle. CDR1 is MNHNY and CDR2 is SVGAGI in the germline V gene (reference sequence). The CDR3 loop is CASSYERSGNTIYF. As DNA, the CDR3 is TGTGCCAGCAGTTACGAGCGCTCTGGAAACACCATATATTTT.

V and J are TRBV14 and TRBJ2-3, with D possibly matching TRBD2 (6 bases). Germline V gene sequence: CDR1 SGHDN, CDR2 FVKESK. Trimming removed 0 bases from V and 5 bases from J, with 15 bases in between. This CDR3 has 16 amino acids. The DNA for the CDR3 is TGTGCCAGCAGCCAAGATTGGCCGGGAGTGGAAGATACGCAGTATTTT. Amino acid sequence: CASSQDWPGVEDTQYF. The variable domain in full, completed from reference TRBV14 and TRBJ2-3, reads EAGVTQFPSHSVIEKGQTVTLRCDPISGHDNLYWYRRVMGKEIKFLLHFVKESKQDESGMPNNRFLAERTGGTYSTLKVQPAELEDSGVYFCASSQDWPGVEDTQYFGPGTRLTVL.

This sequence joins TRBV19 and TRBJ2-7; tentative D call: TRBD2 (5 bases). Germline CDR1 and CDR2: LNHDA and SQIVND (reference sequence). This CDR3 region has 13 residues. V was clipped by 2 bases and J by 5 bases, with 10 bases between them. CDR3 amino acids: CASSIIARDEQYF. CDR3 DNA sequence: TGTGCCAGTAGTATAATTGCGCGGGACGAGCAGTACTTC.

The gene calls are TRBV5-6 and TRBJ2-1; 12 positions agree with TRBD2. Germline V gene sequence: CDR1 SGHDT, CDR2 YYEEEE. V lost 5 bases, J lost 7 bases, and 1 base stayed unmatched. The CDR3 runs to 13 residues. CDR3 in amino acids: CASRTSGRNEQFF. CDR3 DNA: TGTGCCAGCAGGACTAGCGGGAGAAATGAGCAGTTCTTC.